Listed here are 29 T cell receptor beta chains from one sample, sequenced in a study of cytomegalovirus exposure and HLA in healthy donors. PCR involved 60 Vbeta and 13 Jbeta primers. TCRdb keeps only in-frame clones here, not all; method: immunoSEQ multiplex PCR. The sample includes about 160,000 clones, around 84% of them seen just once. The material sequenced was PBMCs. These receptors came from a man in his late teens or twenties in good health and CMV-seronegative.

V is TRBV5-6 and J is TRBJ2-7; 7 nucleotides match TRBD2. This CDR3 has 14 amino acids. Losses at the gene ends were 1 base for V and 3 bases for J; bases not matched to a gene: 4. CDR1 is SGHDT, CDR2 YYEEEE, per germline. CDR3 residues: CASSLFGLGYEQYF. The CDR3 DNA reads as TGTGCCAGCAGCTTGTTTGGACTAGGCTACGAGCAGTACTTC.

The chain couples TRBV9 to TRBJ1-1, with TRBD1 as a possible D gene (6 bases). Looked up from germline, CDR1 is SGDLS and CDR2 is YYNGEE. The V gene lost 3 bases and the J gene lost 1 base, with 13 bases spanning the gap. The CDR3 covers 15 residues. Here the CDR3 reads CASSATGTSNTEAFF. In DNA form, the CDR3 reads TGTGCCAGCAGCGCCACCGGGACATCGAACACTGAAGCTTTCTTT.

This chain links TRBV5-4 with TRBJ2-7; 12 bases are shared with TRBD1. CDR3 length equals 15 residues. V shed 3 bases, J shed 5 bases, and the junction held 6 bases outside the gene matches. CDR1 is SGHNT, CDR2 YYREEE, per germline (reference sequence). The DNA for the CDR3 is TGTGCCAGCAGCTCGGGACAGGGGGCTGGGGACGAGCAGTACTTC. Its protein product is CASSSGQGAGDEQYF.

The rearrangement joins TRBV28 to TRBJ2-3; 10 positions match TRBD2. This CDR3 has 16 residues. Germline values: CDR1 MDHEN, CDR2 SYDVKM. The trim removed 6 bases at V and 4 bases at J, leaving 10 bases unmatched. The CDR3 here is CASSWPGTSEADTQYF. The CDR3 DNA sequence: TGTGCCAGCAGCTGGCCCGGGACTAGCGAGGCAGATACGCAGTATTTT.

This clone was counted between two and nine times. DNA of the CDR3: TGTGCCAGCAGTTCTATCCGAAACTCCTACAATGAGCAGTTCTTC. Amino acids: CASSSIRNSYNEQFF. V usage is TRBV11-2 and J usage is TRBJ2-1, with no clear D. This CDR3 spans 15 amino acids. V lost 6 bases and J 0 bases, leaving 12 bases between the germline ends. Germline V gives CDR1 SGHAT, CDR2 FQNNGV.

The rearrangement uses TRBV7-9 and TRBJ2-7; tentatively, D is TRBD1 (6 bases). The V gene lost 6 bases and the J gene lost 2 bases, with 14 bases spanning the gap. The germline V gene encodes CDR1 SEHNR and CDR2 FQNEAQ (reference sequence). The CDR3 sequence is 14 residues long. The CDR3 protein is CASSLWTAAYEQYF. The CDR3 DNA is TGTGCCAGCAGTTTATGGACAGCAGCCTACGAGCAGTACTTC.

The CDR3 loop is CASSEGRDTEAFF. The CDR3, as DNA: TGTGCCAGCAGTGAAGGGCGGGACACTGAAGCTTTCTTT. V gene TRBV2 combines with J gene TRBJ1-1, with D unresolved. CDR3 length: 13 amino acids. Germline CDR1 and CDR2: SNHLY and FYNNEI. Trimming shortened V by 1 base and J by 3 bases, and 6 bases separated the two germline ends.

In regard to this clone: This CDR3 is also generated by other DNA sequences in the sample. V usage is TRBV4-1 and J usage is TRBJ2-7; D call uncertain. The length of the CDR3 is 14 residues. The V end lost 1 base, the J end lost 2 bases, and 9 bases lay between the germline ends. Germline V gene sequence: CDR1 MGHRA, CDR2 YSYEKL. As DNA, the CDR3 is TGCGCCAGCAGCCAAGGAGCAGGCGCCTACGAGCAGTACTTC. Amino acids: CASSQGAGAYEQYF.

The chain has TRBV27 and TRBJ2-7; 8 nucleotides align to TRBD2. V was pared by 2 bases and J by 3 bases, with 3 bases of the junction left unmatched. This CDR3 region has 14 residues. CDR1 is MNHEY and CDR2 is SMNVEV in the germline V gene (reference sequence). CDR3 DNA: TGTGCCAGCAGTTTAGCCGCGGGAGGCTACGAGCAGTACTTC. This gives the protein CASSLAAGGYEQYF.

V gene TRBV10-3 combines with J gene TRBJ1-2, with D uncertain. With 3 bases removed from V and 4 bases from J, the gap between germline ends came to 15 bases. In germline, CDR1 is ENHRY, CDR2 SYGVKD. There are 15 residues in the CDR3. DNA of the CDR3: TGTGCCATCAGTGAAGTTATGGGAGAGGCCTATGGCTACACCTTC. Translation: CAISEVMGEAYGYTF.

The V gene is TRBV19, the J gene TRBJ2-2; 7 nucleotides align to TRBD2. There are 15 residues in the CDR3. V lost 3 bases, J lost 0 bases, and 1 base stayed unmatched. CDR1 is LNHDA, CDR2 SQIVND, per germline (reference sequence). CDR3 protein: CASSMGLSNTGELFF. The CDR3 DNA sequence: TGTGCCAGTAGTATGGGACTATCGAACACCGGGGAGCTGTTTTTT.

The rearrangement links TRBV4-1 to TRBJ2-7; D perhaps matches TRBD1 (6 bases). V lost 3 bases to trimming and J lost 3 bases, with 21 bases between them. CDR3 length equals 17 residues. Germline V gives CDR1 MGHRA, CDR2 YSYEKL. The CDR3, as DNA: TGCGCCAGCAGCCACCACCCTTACCAGGGGACCCTCTACGAGCAGTACTTC. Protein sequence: CASSHHPYQGTLYEQYF.

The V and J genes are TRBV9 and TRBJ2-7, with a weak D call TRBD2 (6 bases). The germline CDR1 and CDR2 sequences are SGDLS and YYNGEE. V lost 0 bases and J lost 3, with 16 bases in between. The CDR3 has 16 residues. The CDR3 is CASSVGTGTGSYEQYF. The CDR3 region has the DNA TGTGCCAGCAGCGTAGGGACTGGGACTGGAAGCTACGAGCAGTACTTC.

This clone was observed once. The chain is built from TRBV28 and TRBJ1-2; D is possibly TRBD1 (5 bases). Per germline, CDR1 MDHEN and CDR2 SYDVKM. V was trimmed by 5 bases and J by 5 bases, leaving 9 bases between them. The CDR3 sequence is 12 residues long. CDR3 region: CASSLGTYGYTF. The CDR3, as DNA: TGTGCCAGCAGTCTTGGGACTTATGGCTACACCTTC.

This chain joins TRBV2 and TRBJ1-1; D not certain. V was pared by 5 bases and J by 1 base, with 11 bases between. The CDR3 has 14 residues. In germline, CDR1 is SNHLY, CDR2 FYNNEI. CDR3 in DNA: TGTGCCAGCAGTATGGTAGCTTCGAACACTGAAGCTTTCTTT. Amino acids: CASSMVASNTEAFF.

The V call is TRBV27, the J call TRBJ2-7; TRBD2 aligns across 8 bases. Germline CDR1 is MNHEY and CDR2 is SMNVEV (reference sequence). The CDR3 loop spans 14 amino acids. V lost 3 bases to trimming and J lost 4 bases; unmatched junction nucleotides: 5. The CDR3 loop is CASSFGREAYEQYF. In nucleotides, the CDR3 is TGTGCCAGCAGTTTTGGGCGGGAGGCGTACGAGCAGTACTTC.

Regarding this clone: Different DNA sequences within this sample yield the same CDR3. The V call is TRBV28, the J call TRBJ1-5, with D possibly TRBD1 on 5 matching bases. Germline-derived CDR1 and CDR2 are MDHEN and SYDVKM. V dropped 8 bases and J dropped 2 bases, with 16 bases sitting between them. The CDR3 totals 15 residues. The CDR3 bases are TGTGCCAGCCGTGGGTGGGGCCTGGGCAATCAGCCCCAGCATTTT. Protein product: CASRGWGLGNQPQHF.

CDR3 sequence reads: CASSSDSVVNIQYF. DNA for the CDR3: TGTGCCAGCAGCTCAGACAGCGTGGTAAACATTCAGTACTTC. The genes are TRBV7-2 and TRBJ2-4; a weak D match, TRBD1 (5 bases). Germline V gives CDR1 SGHTA, CDR2 FQGNSA. Trimming removed 4 bases at V and 6 bases at J, with 13 bases between. The CDR3 is 14 amino acids. Using reference TRBV7-2 and TRBJ2-4 for the parts outside the CDR3, the full variable domain is GAGVSQSPSNKVTEKGKDVELRCDPISGHTALYWYRQSLGQGLEFLIYFQGNSAPDKSGLPSDRFSAERTGGSVSTLTIQRTQQEDSAVYLCASSSDSVVNIQYFGAGTRLSVL.

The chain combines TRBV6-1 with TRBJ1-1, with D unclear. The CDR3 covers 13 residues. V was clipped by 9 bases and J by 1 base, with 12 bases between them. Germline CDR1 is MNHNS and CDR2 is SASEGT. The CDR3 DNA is TGTGCCAGTACCGAGGCCGAGAACACTGAAGCTTTCTTT. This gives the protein CASTEAENTEAFF.

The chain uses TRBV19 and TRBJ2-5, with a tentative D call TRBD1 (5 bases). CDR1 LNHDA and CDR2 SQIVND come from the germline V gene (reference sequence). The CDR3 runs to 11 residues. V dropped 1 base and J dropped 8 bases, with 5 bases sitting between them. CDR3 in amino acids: CASSIGTTQYF. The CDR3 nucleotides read TGTGCCAGTAGTATAGGGACAACCCAGTACTTC.

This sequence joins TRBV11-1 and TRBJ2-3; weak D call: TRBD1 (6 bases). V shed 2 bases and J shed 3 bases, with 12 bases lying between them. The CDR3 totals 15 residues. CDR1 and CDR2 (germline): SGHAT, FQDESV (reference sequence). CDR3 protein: CASSLQGMETDTQYF. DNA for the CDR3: TGTGCCAGCAGCTTACAGGGGATGGAGACAGATACGCAGTATTTT.

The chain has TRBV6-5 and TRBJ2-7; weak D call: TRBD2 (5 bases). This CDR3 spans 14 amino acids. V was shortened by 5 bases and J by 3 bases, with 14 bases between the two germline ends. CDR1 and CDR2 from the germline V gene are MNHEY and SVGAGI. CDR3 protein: CASSRGSYLYEQYF. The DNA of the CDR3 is TGTGCCAGCAGTAGAGGGTCGTACCTCTACGAGCAGTACTTC.

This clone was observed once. CDR3 nucleotides: TGTGCCAGCAGTCTCACAACGGGGGGCTACACCTTC. Its translation: CASSLTTGGYTF. This chain joins TRBV25-1 and TRBJ1-2; D gene ambiguous. Germline V gives CDR1 MGHDK, CDR2 SYGVNS. The CDR3 loop spans 12 amino acids. Trimming cost V 5 bases and J 8 bases, with 12 bases left between them.

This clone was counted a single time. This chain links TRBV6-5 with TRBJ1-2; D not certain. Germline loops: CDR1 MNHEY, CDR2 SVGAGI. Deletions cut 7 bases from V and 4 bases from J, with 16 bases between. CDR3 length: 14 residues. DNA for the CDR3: TGTGCCAGCACCAAGAACTGGGAGGGCTATGGCTACACCTTC. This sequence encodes CASTKNWEGYGYTF.

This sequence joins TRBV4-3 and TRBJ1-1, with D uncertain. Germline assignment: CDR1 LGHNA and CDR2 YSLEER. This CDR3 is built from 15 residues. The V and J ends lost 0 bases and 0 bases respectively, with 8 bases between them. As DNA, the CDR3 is TGCGCCAGCAGCCAAGACGGCCAGGTGAACACTGAAGCTTTCTTT. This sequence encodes CASSQDGQVNTEAFF.

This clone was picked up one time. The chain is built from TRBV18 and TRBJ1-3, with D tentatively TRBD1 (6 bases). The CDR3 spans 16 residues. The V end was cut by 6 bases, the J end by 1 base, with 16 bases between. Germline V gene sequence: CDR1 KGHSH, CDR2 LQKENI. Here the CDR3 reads CASSPPGGQSGNTIYF. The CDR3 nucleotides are TGTGCCAGCTCCCCTCCCGGGGGGCAGTCTGGAAACACCATATATTTT.

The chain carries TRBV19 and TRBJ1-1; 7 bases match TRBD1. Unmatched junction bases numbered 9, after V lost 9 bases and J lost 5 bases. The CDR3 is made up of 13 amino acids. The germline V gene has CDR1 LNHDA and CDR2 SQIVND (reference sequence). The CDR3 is CASRSGGRTEAFF. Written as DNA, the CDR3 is TGTGCCAGCCGATCAGGGGGACGAACTGAAGCTTTCTTT.

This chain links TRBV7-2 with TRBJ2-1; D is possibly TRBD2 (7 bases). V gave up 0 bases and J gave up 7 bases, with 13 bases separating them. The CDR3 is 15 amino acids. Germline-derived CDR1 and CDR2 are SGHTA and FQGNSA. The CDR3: CASSLARRGGNEQFF. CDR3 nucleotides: TGTGCCAGCAGCTTAGCCAGGAGGGGGGGGAATGAGCAGTTCTTC. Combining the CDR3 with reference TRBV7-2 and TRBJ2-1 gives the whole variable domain GAGVSQSPSNKVTEKGKDVELRCDPISGHTALYWYRQSLGQGLEFLIYFQGNSAPDKSGLPSDRFSAERTGGSVSTLTIQRTQQEDSAVYLCASSLARRGGNEQFFGPGTRLTVL.

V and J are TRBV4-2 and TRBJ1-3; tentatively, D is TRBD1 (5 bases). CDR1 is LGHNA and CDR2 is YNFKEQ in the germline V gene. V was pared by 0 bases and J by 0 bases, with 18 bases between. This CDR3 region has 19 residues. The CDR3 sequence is CASSQDWGPGLFSGNTIYF. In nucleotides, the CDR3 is TGTGCCAGCAGCCAAGATTGGGGTCCAGGGCTTTTCTCTGGAAACACCATATATTTT.